This T cell receptor (beta chain) was sequenced in a study of beta chain features in type 1 diabetes. CD45RO/CCR7/CD25/CD127/CD95/CD27 separated CD4+ naive, central memory, regulatory and stem cell-like memory cells by sorting. Every bit of the isolated RNA underwent reverse transcription, so sequencing read expressed TCRB transcripts. Profiling relied on immunoSEQ multiplex PCR, and the TCRdb table lists in-frame clones only, not all of them. The data hold 150,000 to 200,000 clones, with more than 60% observed a single time. Trimming removed 4 bases from V and 4 bases from J, with 11 bases in between. CDR1 and CDR2 (germline): GTSNPN, SVGIG (reference sequence). The CDR3 consists of 13 residues. The study, taken as a whole, reports: Moderately but significantly shorter TCRB CDR3s were found in Type 1 diabetes patients in all four CD4+ subsets.

As to this clone: Its antigen is unidentified.

The receptor's source is a man aged 30-40 years with type 1 diabetes. The sequenced sample was naive CD4+ T cells from blood. The rearrangement joins TRBV30 to TRBJ1-5; tentatively, D is TRBD1 (6 bases). The CDR3 DNA reads as TGTGCCTGGACCTTAGGGGGGAATCAGCCCCAGCATTTT. The encoded protein is CAWTLGGNQPQHF.